This T cell receptor beta chain was captured in a study of shared clonotypes between healthy human individuals. In the study's own analysis: Without quality scores, immunoSEQ junctional reads could not be filtered like full-length reads. Repertoires were generated with immunoSEQ multiplex PCR, while TCRdb's copy carries only in-frame clones and drops some. V, J and clone size are those of that table, while D and trimming were read from the DNA. This table holds around 300,000 clones, 80% to 90% found once. V trimming: 2 bases; J trimming: 5 bases; junction bases outside the gene matches: 5. CDR1 is SGHRS, CDR2 YFSETQ, per germline. The CDR3 runs to 14 residues.

This TCR was recovered from a man aged 18-30 years in good health. What was sequenced was memory CD8+ T cells sorted from blood. Regarding subset: CD45RO+ cells pooled with CCR7-negative TemRA cells. The chain carries TRBV5-1 and TRBJ2-7; TRBD1 matches at 9 bases. This CDR3 reads CASSFRDRVHEQYF. CDR3 DNA sequence: TGCGCCAGCAGCTTCCGGGACAGGGTCCACGAGCAGTACTTC.